The T cell receptor beta chain under discussion was sequenced for a study of blood T cell repertoires in COVID-19 (dated by TCRdb to about 2020). About the investigation overall: Collaborator samples came from the United States, Italy and Spain and covered acute and convalescent phases of COVID-19. The material from the prospective study consisted of cDNA or gDNA derived from T cells, B-cell-depleted T cells, or PBMCs. The dataset comprised deeply sampled blood TCRbeta repertoires from subjects exposed to, actively infected with, or recovered from COVID-19. The repertoires were released in a freely available public database meant as a resource for research on the immune response to SARS-CoV-2. Samples were obtained from the ongoing ImmuneRACE study (first 160 participants) and from 1,254 subjects provided by 6 global collaborators. A de-identified subject ID, COVID-19 status, age in years and sex were almost always included in the sample metadata. Where available, HLA class I and class II types were obtained from metadata supplied by the sample provider rather than from assay-based typing.

The collaborating institutions used their own protocols to collect whole blood in K2EDTA tubes. For TCRbeta analysis, collaborators shipped samples as frozen whole blood, isolated PBMCs, or DNA extracted from either of those sample types. Overall study outcomes, separate from this receptor: The amount of clinical and demographic metadata varied by source and participant and was provided uncurated.

As encoded in the germline V gene (reference sequence), CDR1 is LNHDA while CDR2 is SQIVND. The germline V end is reduced by 10 bases and the J end by 7 bases; junction bases left unmatched: 15. From the cysteine through the phenylalanine, the CDR3 covers 15 amino acids. Only the CDR3 DNA stays, 45 bases, in frame from base 1. The immunoSEQ Assay, a bias-controlled multiplex PCR, was used to amplify TCRbeta CDR3 regions from genomic DNA. As for the authors' bioinformatics: The number of nucleated cells in each sample was estimated by amplification of reference gene primers within the assay. To quantify the absolute abundance of each unique TCRbeta CDR3 rearrangement, sequence reads were collapsed and filtered. For each sample, productive Simpson clonality was calculated by taking the square root of Simpson's diversity index across productive rearrangements. The immuneACCESS repertoire file appears here via TCRdb, limited to in-frame rearrangements. These files lack a portion of the clones; in checked studies, under half of the deficit traces to unresolved V genes, and the cause of the others is not known. V and J calls and clone size are as listed in that table; D and trimming were resolved from the DNA. Within this sample are around 20,000 clones, with about 88% of them counted one time only. Around 17% of the sample rests with the top ten.

With respect to this clone: Its cognate antigen has yet to be identified. No much larger clone is present one base from it, and per-base qualities are unavailable.

The TCR originated in a man between 65 and 80 years old with acute or convalescent COVID-19. Sequenced: peripheral blood. The rearrangement joined TRBV19 to TRBJ1-4; TRBD1 fits 7 bases in the junction. In nucleotide form, the sequence is TGTGCCACCCGGAAAGACAGGGTAGGAATTGAAAAACTGTTTTTT. Its translation is CATRKDRVGIEKLFF. Where the CDR3 stops, the reference TRBV19 and TRBJ1-4 genes take over; the full variable domain is DGGITQSPKYLFRKEGQNVTLSCEQNLNHDAMYWYRQDPGQGLRLIYYSQIVNDFQKGDIAEGYSVSREKKESFPLTVTSAQKNPTAFYLCATRKDRVGIEKLFFGSGTQLSVL.